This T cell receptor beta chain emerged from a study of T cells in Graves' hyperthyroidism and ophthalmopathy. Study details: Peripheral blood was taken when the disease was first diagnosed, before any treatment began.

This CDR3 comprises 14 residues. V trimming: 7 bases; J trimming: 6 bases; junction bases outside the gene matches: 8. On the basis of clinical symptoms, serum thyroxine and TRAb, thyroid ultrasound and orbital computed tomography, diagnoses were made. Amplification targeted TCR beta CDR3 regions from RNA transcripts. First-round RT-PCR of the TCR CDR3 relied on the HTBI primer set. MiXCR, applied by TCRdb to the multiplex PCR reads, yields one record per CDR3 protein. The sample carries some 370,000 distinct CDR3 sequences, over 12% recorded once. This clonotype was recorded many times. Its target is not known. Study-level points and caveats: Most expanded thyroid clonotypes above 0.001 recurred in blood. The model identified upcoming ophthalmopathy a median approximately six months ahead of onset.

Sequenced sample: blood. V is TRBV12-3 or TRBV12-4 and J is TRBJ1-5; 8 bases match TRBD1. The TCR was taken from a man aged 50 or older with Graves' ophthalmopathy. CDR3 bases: TGTGCCAGCAAACAACAGGGGGGCGGTCAGCCCCAGCATTTT. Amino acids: CASKQQGGGQPQHF.